This section outlines one TCR beta chain sequence together with its context. Its antigen remains unknown. Trimming shortened V by 6 bases and J by 4 bases, and 4 bases separated the two germline ends. The CDR3 is made up of 11 amino acids. In germline, CDR1 is SGDLS, CDR2 YYNGEE. Sequenced by immunoSEQ multiplex PCR; TCRdb stores in-frame clones only, minus some. The sample has 1.5 million to 2.5 million clones, about 95% seen once. This sample stems from a study of shared clonotypes between healthy human individuals. Study observations and caveats: Incomplete sequencing of sorted subsets was indicated by rarefaction despite large depth.

It was CD45RO-negative cells, positively selected for CCR7, that made up naive CD8 cells, with terminally differentiated effector memory CD45RA+ cells excluded. The receptor was derived from a man younger than 35 in good health. Sequenced material: naive CD8+ T cells sorted from blood. The V and J genes are TRBV9 and TRBJ2-2; D is uncertain. The CDR3 region has the DNA TGTGCCAGCACATCCACCGGGGAGCTGTTTTTT. Residues: CASTSTGELFF. Drawing the rest from reference TRBV9 and TRBJ2-2, the complete variable domain is DSGVTQTPKHLITATGQRVTLRCSPRSGDLSVYWYQQSLDQGLQFLIQYYNGEERAKGNILERFSAQQFPDLHSELNLSSLELGDSALYFCASTSTGELFFGEGSRLTVL.